The 19 T cell receptor beta chains below come from one sample, sequenced in a study of Graves' ophthalmopathy and Graves' hyperthyroidism. RNA transcripts served as template for amplifying TCR beta CDR3 sequences. Second-round multiplex PCR followed a first-round RT-PCR using HTBI primers. Using its own MiXCR run on the multiplex PCR reads, TCRdb lists one record per CDR3 protein. The table includes approximately 160,000 distinct CDR3 sequences, roughly two fifths detected once. The sequenced sample consisted of peripheral blood. These receptors came from a man aged 25 to 40 with Graves' ophthalmopathy.

The V call is TRBV20-1, the J call TRBJ2-2; D is uncertain. This CDR3 has 17 amino acids. Trimming removed 0 bases at V and 0 bases at J, with 14 bases between. Germline values: CDR1 DFQATT, CDR2 SNEGSKA (reference sequence). In DNA form, the CDR3 reads TGCAGTGCTAGAGATCTCGGTGGTCGTCCGAACACCGGGGAGCTGTTTTTT. Amino acid sequence: CSARDLGGRPNTGELFF.

This clonotype was seen ten or more times. CDR3 coding DNA: TGTGCCAGCAGTTTAATGAGGTCAGGGGTGTCCACTGAAGCTTTCTTT. The encoded protein is CASSLMRSGVSTEAFF. The chain couples TRBV27 to TRBJ1-1; TRBD1 might be the D (6 bases). The V end was cut by 2 bases, the J end by 4 bases, with 17 bases between. The germline V gene has CDR1 MNHEY and CDR2 SMNVEV (reference sequence). The CDR3 length is 16 residues.

This clonotype was observed at least ten times. The chain joins TRBV11-2 to TRBJ1-2; D is ambiguous. Germline assignment: CDR1 SGHAT and CDR2 FQNNGV. V dropped 4 bases and J dropped 2 bases, with 17 bases sitting between them. This CDR3 is 16 amino acids long. DNA of the CDR3: TGTGCCAGCAGCTCCCCCCGGGGAGGATTGAACTATGGCTACACCTTC. Protein sequence: CASSSPRGGLNYGYTF. The complete variable domain, with remaining parts taken from reference TRBV11-2 and TRBJ1-2, reads EAGVAQSPRYKIIEKRQSVAFWCNPISGHATLYWYQQILGQGPKLLIQFQNNGVVDDSQLPKDRFSAERLKGVDSTLKIQPAKLEDSAVYLCASSSPRGGLNYGYTFGSGTRLTVV.

The chain uses TRBV12-3 or TRBV12-4 and TRBJ2-7; D is possibly TRBD1 or TRBD2 (5 bases each). CDR3 length: 14 amino acids. Trimming cost V 1 base and J 2 bases, with 9 bases left between them. Written as DNA, the CDR3 is TGTGCCAGCAGTTTAGGGGTGGGGGCCTACGAGCAGTACTTC. Translation: CASSLGVGAYEQYF.

Only a few counts were recorded for this clonotype. DNA for the CDR3: TGTGCCAGCAGTCGCAGGGGGGGTACCTACGAGCAGTACTTC. Translation gives CASSRRGGTYEQYF. The rearrangement uses TRBV28 and TRBJ2-7; either TRBD1 or TRBD2 may fit D (7 bases each). CDR1 is MDHEN and CDR2 is SYDVKM in the germline V gene. There are 14 residues in the CDR3. The V gene lost 5 bases and the J gene lost 2 bases, with 13 bases spanning the gap.

This clonotype was observed at least ten times. This sequence joins TRBV2 and TRBJ2-7, with 12 bases matching TRBD2. Germline V gene lookup returns CDR1 SNHLY and CDR2 FYNNEI. J gave up 6 bases and V 6 bases, and 6 bases lay outside the gene matches. This CDR3 has 14 residues. The CDR3 spells CASSQPGLAGEQYF. The CDR3 nucleotides are TGTGCCAGCAGCCAGCCGGGACTAGCGGGCGAGCAGTACTTC.

Many counts were recorded for this clonotype. The chain couples TRBV6-5 to TRBJ2-2; D not certain. Looked up from germline, CDR1 is MNHEY and CDR2 is SVGAGI. The CDR3 runs 13 residues. V was pared by 0 bases and J by 5 bases, with 4 bases between. CDR3 bases: TGTGCCAGCAGTTACTCCGTTACCGGGGAGCTGTTTTTT. Its protein product is CASSYSVTGELFF.

This clonotype was recorded many times. The J gene is TRBJ2-1, the V gene TRBV7-8; D is ambiguous. The CDR3 spans 15 residues. From germline, CDR1 is SGHVS and CDR2 FQNEAQ. V was clipped by 1 base and J by 6 bases, with 13 bases between them. This CDR3 is CASSLDRDKVNEQFF. CDR3 sequence (DNA): TGTGCCAGCAGCTTAGATCGCGATAAGGTCAATGAGCAGTTCTTC. The full variable domain, rest sourced from reference TRBV7-8 and TRBJ2-1, is GAGVSQSPRYKVAKRGQDVALRCDPISGHVSLFWYQQALGQGPEFLTYFQNEAQLDKSGLPSDRFFAERPEGSVSTLKIQRTQQEDSAVYLCASSLDRDKVNEQFFGPGTRLTVL.

The CDR3, as DNA: TGTGCCAGCAGTGACGACAGGTTAAAGGCCGGGGAGCTGTTTTTT. Encoded protein: CASSDDRLKAGELFF. This chain uses TRBV25-1 with TRBJ2-2, with D possibly matching TRBD1 (6 bases). Germline CDR1 MGHDK, CDR2 SYGVNS. V shed 3 bases and J shed 6 bases, with 14 bases lying between them. The CDR3 covers 15 residues.

This clonotype was detected ten times or more. The chain employs TRBV19 and TRBJ2-5; possibly TRBD1 for D (5 bases). CDR1 LNHDA and CDR2 SQIVND come from the germline V gene (reference sequence). The CDR3 runs to 15 residues. Trimming removed 5 bases at V and 5 bases at J, with 18 bases between. In DNA, the CDR3 is TGTGCCAGTAGTTTTCGCGGACAAACGGCGGAGACCCAGTACTTC. This codes for CASSFRGQTAETQYF.

At least ten counts were recorded for this clonotype. The chain recombines TRBV30 with TRBJ2-5; 8 positions match TRBD1. Germline V CDR1 and CDR2: GTSNPN, SVGIG (reference sequence). This CDR3 is 14 amino acids long. V shed 0 bases, J shed 5 bases, and the junction held 5 bases outside the gene matches. The CDR3, as DNA: TGTGCCTGGAGTGTCCGACAGGGGATGGAGACCCAGTACTTC. Translated: CAWSVRQGMETQYF.

The rearrangement links TRBV6-4 to TRBJ2-7, with a weak D call TRBD2 (6 bases). CDR1 MRHNA and CDR2 SNTAGT come from the germline V gene. The CDR3 length is 17 residues. Trimming stripped 5 bases from V and 1 base from J, with 21 bases between. CDR3 bases: TGTGCCAGCAGTACTTCCGCGGGGTCAATTATTTCCTACGAGCAGTACTTC. Its protein product is CASSTSAGSIISYEQYF.

A few counts support this clonotype. The V call is TRBV6-1, the J call TRBJ1-1; no clear D gene. Trimming removed 5 bases at V and 1 base at J, with 11 bases between. The CDR3 contains 14 residues. Germline V gives CDR1 MNHNS, CDR2 SASEGT. The DNA for the CDR3 is TGTGCCAGCAGTATCGGCGACCAGAACACTGAAGCTTTCTTT. Protein product: CASSIGDQNTEAFF.

This clonotype was recorded many times. The chain uses TRBV2 and TRBJ2-5; 8 positions agree with TRBD1. The CDR3 runs 15 residues. Trimming took 6 bases from V and 4 from J; bases not matched to a gene: 10. CDR1 SNHLY and CDR2 FYNNEI come from the germline V gene. CDR3 sequence reads: CASSRTGSEGETQYF. CDR3 sequence (DNA): TGTGCCAGCAGCCGGACAGGGTCGGAAGGAGAGACCCAGTACTTC.

The chain couples TRBV12-3 or TRBV12-4 to TRBJ2-5; D gene uncertain. This CDR3 has 12 amino acids. V gave up 6 bases and J gave up 5 bases, with 10 bases separating them. CDR3 DNA: TGTGCCAGCAGCTACCTGCACGAGACCCAGTACTTC. Protein product: CASSYLHETQYF.

The table lists this clonotype with many counts. This sequence joins TRBV6-4 and TRBJ2-2; D not resolved. V was trimmed by 7 bases and J by 4 bases, leaving 10 bases between them. This CDR3 comprises 13 residues. Per germline, CDR1 MRHNA and CDR2 SNTAGT. The DNA of the CDR3 is TGTGCCAGCATGGCAATAGGCACCGGGGAGCTGTTTTTT. Residues: CASMAIGTGELFF.

This clonotype was observed at least ten times. This may be a read error: a much more frequent sequence differs by one nucleotide. The genes are TRBV12-3 or TRBV12-4 and TRBJ1-5; D is possibly TRBD1 (5 bases). CDR3 size: 16 residues. DNA of the CDR3: TGTGCCAGCAGTTTAGCGGACACCTTTTGGAATCGGCCCCAGCATTTT. This sequence encodes CASSLADTFWNRPQHF.

The rearrangement joins TRBV20-1 to TRBJ2-7; tentatively, D is TRBD1 or TRBD2 (7 bases each). The V end was cut by 1 base, the J end by 1 base, with 17 bases between. The CDR3 spans 16 residues. CDR1 is DFQATT and CDR2 is SNEGSKA in the germline V gene (reference sequence). In DNA, the CDR3 is TGCAGTGCTAGAGCCCAGGGGGGGGGTCCGTCCTACGAGCAGTACTTC. It translates to CSARAQGGGPSYEQYF.

This clonotype was counted at least ten times. The chain has TRBV12-5 and TRBJ1-5, with TRBD1 matching 7 bases. Germline trimming cut 7 bases from V and 0 bases from J; bases unmatched to any gene: 9. CDR1 LGHNT and CDR2 FRNRAP come from the germline V gene. There are 16 residues in the CDR3. For the CDR3, the DNA is TGTGCTAGTGAATTCGACAGGGAGGATAGCAATCAGCCCCAGCATTTT. Amino acid sequence: CASEFDREDSNQPQHF.